This TCR beta chain was retrieved from a study of blood T cell repertoires in COVID-19. Study details: The United States, Italy and Spain were the sources of the acute and convalescent COVID-19 samples. PBMCs, B-cell-depleted T cells, or T cells provided the cDNA or gDNA that made up the material.

This clone was recorded only once. The sample holds other DNA sequences that translate to the same CDR3. The germline V gene encodes CDR1 SGHTA and CDR2 FQGTGA. This CDR3 spans 13 amino acids. Deletions cut 2 bases from V and 2 bases from J, with 6 bases between. Followed over time, Seattle patients had been enrolled while infection was active. The authors' processing: Amplification from reference gene primers served as the basis for estimated nucleated cell counts. Assay: immunoSEQ multiplex PCR; the TCRdb copy retains only in-frame clones and omits some. V and J calls and clone size are as listed in that table; D and trimming were resolved from the DNA. Here the sample spans 200,000 to 250,000 clones, 83% being singletons.

This sequence joins TRBV7-3 and TRBJ2-5, with D perhaps TRBD2 (6 bases). The material sequenced was peripheral blood. The TCR originated in a woman in her twenties or thirties with COVID-19, enrolled during active disease. In nucleotides, the CDR3 is TGTGCCAGCAGCTTAGGGGGGCAAGAGACCCAGTACTTC. As protein: CASSLGGQETQYF.